The sequence of this T cell receptor beta chain was determined in a study of control samples from healthy donors and cancer patients. The ends lost 6 bases at V and 1 base at J; junction bases unmatched: 1. CDR3 length equals 13 residues. Germline V gene data show CDR1 as WNHNN and CDR2 as SYGVQD (reference sequence). This clone is termed medium-sized. The method was immunoSEQ multiplex PCR; TCRdb's version includes in-frame clones alone and lacks a portion of them. The data show 80,000 or so clones, under 90% seen once. The chain recombines TRBV10-1 with TRBJ1-1, with 8 bases fitting TRBD1. This sequence was found in a man between 45 and 60 years old in good health. Sequencing was carried out using blood. For the CDR3, the DNA is TGCGCCAGCAGGGGACAGGAGAACACTGAAGCTTTCTTT. Its translation: CASRGQENTEAFF.